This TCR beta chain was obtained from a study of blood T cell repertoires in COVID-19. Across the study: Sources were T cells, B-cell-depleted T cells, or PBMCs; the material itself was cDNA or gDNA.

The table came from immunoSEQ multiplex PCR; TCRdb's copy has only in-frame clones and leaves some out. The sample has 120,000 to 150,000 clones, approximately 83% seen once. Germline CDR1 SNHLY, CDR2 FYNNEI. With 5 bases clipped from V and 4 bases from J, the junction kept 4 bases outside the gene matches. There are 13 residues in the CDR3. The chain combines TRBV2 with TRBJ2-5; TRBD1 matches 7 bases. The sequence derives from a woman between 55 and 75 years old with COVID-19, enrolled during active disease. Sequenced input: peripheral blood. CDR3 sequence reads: CASSTGEGETQYF. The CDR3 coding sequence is TGTGCCAGCAGTACAGGGGAAGGAGAGACCCAGTACTTC. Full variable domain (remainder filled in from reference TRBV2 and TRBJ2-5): EPEVTQTPSHQVTQMGQEVILRCVPISNHLYFYWYRQILGQKVEFLVSFYNNEISEKSEIFDDQFSVERPDGSNFTLKIRSTKLEDSAMYFCASSTGEGETQYFGPGTRLLVL.